These T cell receptor beta chains were read from a single sample in a study of OX40 agonist ivuxolimab in advanced cancers. The protocol was immunoSEQ multiplex PCR, while the TCRdb copy is restricted to in-frame clones and leaves out a portion. The repertoire holds about 130,000 clones, with just under 95% as singletons. The sequences come from CD4+ or CD8+ T cells sorted from blood, collected in a trial of the OX40 agonist ivuxolimab. Receptors were obtained from an adult with an advanced solid tumor such as melanoma, head and neck, liver or kidney cancer. CDR3s include the opening cysteine and the closing phenylalanine or tryptophan. The D gene is left open where the match is weak. Not every row has a clone size; where given, it reads once, few, many or a size class.

clone_size	d_call	v_call	cdr3_length	j_call	cdr3_aa	cdr3_nt
-	-	TRBV7-9	17	TRBJ1-3	CASSSIQGTSSGNTIYF	TGTGCCAGCAGCTCCATACAGGGTACTAGCTCTGGAAACACCATATATTTT
-	TRBD2	TRBV28	16	TRBJ2-3	CASSSPFSGGTDTQYF	TGTGCCAGCAGCTCTCCCTTTAGCGGGGGCACAGATACGCAGTATTTT
-	-	TRBV19	17	TRBJ2-4	CASSTIIQGFSKNIQYF	TGTGCCAGTAGTACCATCATTCAGGGATTTTCCAAAAACATTCAGTACTTC
-	TRBD1	TRBV6-5	14	TRBJ2-5	CASSYYRGVETQYF	TGTGCCAGCAGTTATTACAGGGGAGTTGAGACCCAGTACTTC
-	TRBD2	TRBV6-1	15	TRBJ2-3	CASGGGYAVADTQYF	TGTGCCAGCGGGGGGGGGTACGCAGTCGCAGATACGCAGTATTTT
-	-	TRBV18	14	TRBJ2-3	CASSPRDSTDTQYF	TGTGCCAGCTCACCACGGGACAGCACAGATACGCAGTATTTT
-	TRBD2	TRBV15	14	TRBJ2-5	CATARGRDQETQYF	TGTGCCACCGCAAGAGGGAGGGATCAAGAGACCCAGTACTTC
once	-	TRBV19	18	TRBJ1-5	CASSIFGDVPYSNQPQHF	TGTGCCAGTAGTATTTTTGGGGACGTCCCTTATAGCAATCAGCCCCAGCATTTT
once	TRBD1	TRBV7-2	17	TRBJ2-3	CASSSATGGAGQDTQYF	TGTGCCAGCAGCTCTGCTACAGGGGGCGCTGGTCAGGATACGCAGTATTTT
-	-	TRBV19	16	TRBJ2-7	CASSGVDSQSPYEQYF	TGTGCCAGTAGCGGGGTGGACAGCCAGAGTCCCTACGAGCAGTACTTC
-	TRBD1	TRBV5-6	17	TRBJ1-1	CASSLGTGGRGGTEAFF	TGTGCCAGCAGCTTGGGGACAGGGGGCCGAGGGGGCACTGAAGCTTTCTTT
-	-	TRBV7-2	14	TRBJ1-5	CASSLGAENQPQHF	TGTGCCAGCAGCTTGGGGGCCGAGAATCAGCCCCAGCATTTT
-	TRBD2	TRBV6-4	16	TRBJ2-3	CASSDSAGGPRDTQYF	TGTGCCAGCAGTGACAGTGCGGGAGGCCCGAGGGATACGCAGTATTTT
-	-	TRBV15	14	TRBJ2-1	CATSKAQGYNEQFF	TGTGCCACCAGCAAAGCCCAGGGTTACAATGAGCAGTTCTTC
-	TRBD2	TRBV5-1	17	TRBJ2-5	CASSSGGLAGPQETQYF	TGCGCCAGCAGCTCGGGCGGACTAGCGGGACCCCAAGAGACCCAGTACTTC
-	TRBD2	TRBV7-2	17	TRBJ2-7	CASSSSPSGRLGGEQYF	TGTGCCAGCAGCTCCTCCCCTAGCGGGAGGTTGGGTGGCGAGCAGTACTTC
-	-	TRBV2	15	TRBJ1-4	CASSLDRATNEKLFF	TGTGCCAGCAGTTTGGACCGCGCAACTAATGAAAAACTGTTTTTT
-	-	TRBV5-6	17	TRBJ2-7	CASSFTIQLLGPNEQYF	TGTGCCAGCAGCTTCACAATCCAGCTACTAGGTCCCAACGAGCAGTACTTC
-	-	TRBV28	14	TRBJ1-5	CASSLTDFNQPQHF	TGTGCCAGCAGTTTAACGGACTTCAATCAGCCCCAGCATTTT
-	TRBD2	TRBV28	15	TRBJ2-1	CASSLFAGGKHEQFF	TGTGCCAGCAGTTTATTTGCGGGAGGTAAACATGAGCAGTTCTTC
-	-	TRBV28	13	TRBJ2-7	CASSFGGNYEQYF	TGTGCCAGCAGTTTTGGCGGTAACTACGAGCAGTACTTC
-	-	TRBV27	14	TRBJ2-7	CASSLNAGTYEQYF	TGTGCCAGCAGTTTAAATGCGGGAACCTACGAGCAGTACTTC
-	-	TRBV5-1	14	TRBJ2-7	CASSTGTLEPEQYF	TGCGCCAGCAGCACCGGGACACTTGAACCCGAGCAGTACTTC
-	-	TRBV5-4	15	TRBJ2-7	CASSPPGMGSYEQYF	TGTGCCAGCAGCCCCCCCGGAATGGGCTCCTACGAGCAGTACTTC
-	-	TRBV6-1	13	TRBJ1-3	CASREGSGNTIYF	TGTGCCAGCAGAGAAGGATCTGGAAACACCATATATTTT
-	-	TRBV7-3	13	TRBJ1-1	CASSLGWDTEAFF	TGTGCCAGCAGCTTAGGTTGGGACACTGAAGCTTTCTTT
-	TRBD2	TRBV19	20	TRBJ2-1	CASSAKTGTSGRIPYNEQFF	TGTGCCAGTAGTGCAAAAACCGGGACTAGCGGAAGAATCCCCTACAATGAGCAGTTCTTC
-	-	TRBV25-1	15	TRBJ1-4	CASSDGGATNEKLFF	TGTGCCAGCAGTGATGGCGGGGCAACTAATGAAAAACTGTTTTTT
few	TRBD2	TRBV12-5	16	TRBJ2-1	CASGLIAGQVYNEQFF	TGTGCTAGTGGTTTAATAGCGGGCCAAGTCTACAATGAGCAGTTCTTC
once	-	TRBV27	12	TRBJ2-3	CASREGLDTQYF	TGTGCCAGCAGGGAGGGCCTGGATACGCAGTATTTT
-	-	TRBV5-1	15	TRBJ2-3	CASSYDGDSTDTQYF	TGCGCCAGCAGCTACGACGGGGATAGCACAGATACGCAGTATTTT
-	-	TRBV4-1	13	TRBJ1-1	CASSVSRVQEAFF	TGCGCCAGCAGCGTAAGCAGAGTTCAAGAAGCTTTCTTT
-	-	TRBV25-1	14	TRBJ1-1	CASRDPKGVREAFF	TGTGCCAGCAGAGACCCGAAAGGGGTTCGTGAAGCTTTCTTT
-	-	TRBV28	16	TRBJ2-3	CASSLLRERSTDTQYF	TGTGCCAGCAGTTTACTAAGAGAAAGAAGCACAGATACGCAGTATTTT
-	TRBD1	TRBV7-2	16	TRBJ2-3	CASSLVGQVSTDTQYF	TGTGCCAGCAGCTTAGTGGGACAGGTTAGCACAGATACGCAGTATTTT
-	-	TRBV7-3	15	TRBJ2-2	CASSLADTRTGELFF	TGTGCCAGCAGCTTAGCGGACACCAGGACCGGGGAGCTGTTTTTT
-	-	TRBV28	12	TRBJ2-7	CASSSQGFEQYF	TGTGCCAGCAGTTCTCAGGGGTTCGAGCAGTACTTC
few	TRBD1	TRBV28	14	TRBJ1-5	CASSSPTGSEPQHF	TGTGCCAGCAGTTCCCCGACAGGGTCAGAGCCCCAGCATTTT
few	-	TRBV30	13	TRBJ1-5	CAWSVTDNQPQHF	TGTGCCTGGAGTGTAACGGATAATCAGCCCCAGCATTTT
-	-	TRBV19	13	TRBJ2-7	CASSMGQFYEQYF	TGTGCCAGTAGTATGGGTCAGTTTTACGAGCAGTACTTC
-	TRBD2	TRBV27	15	TRBJ2-2	CASRNSGRVAGELFF	TGTGCCAGCAGGAATAGCGGGAGGGTCGCCGGGGAGCTGTTTTTT
-	TRBD2	TRBV19	14	TRBJ2-2	CASSGASGFGELFF	TGTGCCAGTAGTGGGGCTAGCGGGTTCGGGGAGCTGTTTTTT
-	TRBD2	TRBV30	13	TRBJ2-3	CAWSVLATDTQYF	TGTGCCTGGAGTGTACTAGCGACAGATACGCAGTATTTT
-	-	TRBV6-1	13	TRBJ2-3	CASSEVLGDTQYF	TGTGCCAGCAGTGAAGTCTTGGGAGATACGCAGTATTTT
-	-	TRBV27	17	TRBJ2-1	CASSRSGLQSPYNEQFF	TGTGCCAGCAGTAGGTCGGGGCTACAGAGCCCCTACAATGAGCAGTTCTTC
-	-	TRBV28	13	TRBJ2-6	CASRPPGANVLTF	TGTGCCAGCAGGCCCCCTGGGGCCAACGTCCTGACTTTC
-	-	TRBV28	12	TRBJ1-1	CASSLGGAEAFF	TGTGCCAGCAGTTTGGGGGGCGCTGAAGCTTTCTTT
-	-	TRBV11-3	14	TRBJ2-3	CASSLLASTDTQYF	TGTGCCAGCAGCTTACTAGCGAGCACAGATACGCAGTATTTT
-	-	TRBV9	12	TRBJ1-5	CASSAGLGPQHF	TGTGCCAGCAGCGCCGGCCTAGGGCCCCAGCATTTT
once	TRBD1	TRBV30	16	TRBJ1-6	CAWTTGGSSYNSPLHF	TGTGCCTGGACGACAGGGGGAAGCTCCTATAATTCACCCCTCCACTTT
-	-	TRBV7-3	15	TRBJ2-7	CASTLGGLSSYEQYF	TGTGCCAGCACCTTGGGGGGACTGTCGTCCTACGAGCAGTACTTC
-	-	TRBV7-9	15	TRBJ2-7	CASSFDSGSSYEQYF	TGTGCCAGCAGCTTCGATAGCGGTAGCTCCTACGAGCAGTACTTC
-	-	TRBV6-5	14	TRBJ1-2	CASTSETGNYGYTF	TGTGCCAGCACCTCCGAAACAGGGAACTATGGCTACACCTTC
once	-	TRBV11-2	15	TRBJ1-1	CASSLSHGLHRGAFF	TGTGCCAGCAGCTTAAGCCACGGTCTTCACAGAGGAGCTTTCTTT
-	TRBD2	TRBV6-6	13	TRBJ2-5	CASAREGRETQYF	TGTGCCTCGGCGAGGGAGGGTCGAGAGACCCAGTACTTC